These 32 T cell receptor beta chains came from one sample sequenced in a study of human T cells and chemical hapten exposure. The time point: patch test 3, about 24 weeks after DPC sensitization. Treatment denoted: therapeutic diphenylcyclopropenone sensitization with weekly scalp DPC. TCRdb re-analysed the RACE reads in MiXCR, keeping a single row per CDR3 protein. The sample carries over 55,000 distinct CDR3 sequences, 11% recorded once. The sequencing used whole blood, collected in connection with sensitization to the hapten diphenylcyclopropenone (DPC). The receptors come from a woman aged 50 to 60 with alopecia areata. Some clones in this sample may be carry-over from other donors' samples.

This clonotype was found many times. The chain employs TRBV6-2 or TRBV6-3 and TRBJ2-2; weak D call: TRBD2 (6 bases). The length of the CDR3 is 15 residues. Deletions cut 6 bases from V and 2 bases from J, with 13 bases between. Germline V gene lookup returns CDR1 MNHEY and CDR2 SVGEGT. CDR3 residues: CASRTGTSNTGELFF. DNA of the CDR3: TGTGCCAGCAGAACCGGGACTTCAAACACCGGGGAGCTGTTTTTT.

This clonotype has a count of ten or more. The CDR3 is CASSLWGGANTEAFF. The CDR3 DNA reads as TGTGCCAGCAGCTTATGGGGAGGGGCCAACACTGAAGCTTTCTTT. J is TRBJ1-1 and V is TRBV7-9; tentatively, D is TRBD1 (5 bases). Germline CDR1 reads SEHNR; CDR2 reads FQNEAQ (reference sequence). The CDR3 is 15 amino acids. V was cut by 2 bases and J by 2 bases, with 12 bases left in between.

This clonotype was seen at least ten times. CDR3 in amino acids: CASSAGPSSTELFF. The DNA of the CDR3 is TGTGCCAGCAGCGCAGGACCCTCCTCGACGGAGCTGTTTTTT. This sequence joins TRBV7-6 and TRBJ2-2, with D unclear. The CDR3 is 14 residues long. The V gene's germline CDR1 is SGHVS and CDR2 FNYEAQ. V was pared by 5 bases and J by 10 bases, with 17 bases between.

The chain uses TRBV19 and TRBJ2-7; a possible D gene is TRBD2 (5 bases). The CDR3 has 14 residues. Trimming cost V 6 bases and J 2 bases, with 14 bases left between them. The germline gives CDR1 LNHDA, CDR2 SQIVND (reference sequence). CDR3 nucleotides: TGTGCCAGTAGCCTCACCCCGGGGACCTACGAGCAGTACTTC. As protein: CASSLTPGTYEQYF.

The chain uses TRBV18 and TRBJ1-1; TRBD1 is a possible D gene (6 bases). Trimming pared 4 bases from V and 7 bases from J, leaving 13 bases between. Germline lookup yields CDR1 KGHSH and CDR2 LQKENI. CDR3 length: 13 amino acids. Written as DNA, the CDR3 is TGTGCCAGCTCACTCCGGGAGGGGGATGAAGCTTTCTTT. This gives the protein CASSLREGDEAFF.

The J gene is TRBJ2-2, the V gene TRBV12-3 or TRBV12-4; perhaps D is TRBD1 or TRBD2 (5 bases each). V was clipped by 2 bases and J by 4 bases, with 14 bases between them. There are 16 residues in the CDR3. The CDR3 sequence is CASSLWGSTSTGELFF. CDR3 coding DNA: TGTGCCAGCAGTTTATGGGGGAGCACCAGCACCGGGGAGCTGTTTTTT.

V and J are TRBV19 and TRBJ1-1; D perhaps matches TRBD1 (6 bases). The V gene lost 3 bases and the J gene lost 11 bases, with 16 bases spanning the gap. The CDR3 consists of 13 residues. Looked up from germline, CDR1 is LNHDA and CDR2 is SQIVND (reference sequence). CDR3 sequence (DNA): TGTGCCAGTAGTATTCGTCGTGGGCAGGGGGCTTTCTTT. Amino acid sequence: CASSIRRGQGAFF. Full variable domain (outside the CDR3, taken from reference TRBV19 and TRBJ1-1): DGGITQSPKYLFRKEGQNVTLSCEQNLNHDAMYWYRQDPGQGLRLIYYSQIVNDFQKGDIAEGYSVSREKKESFPLTVTSAQKNPTAFYLCASSIRRGQGAFFGQGTRLTVV.

This clonotype was seen many times. The V call is TRBV7-6, the J call TRBJ2-7, with D possibly being TRBD1 or TRBD2 (5 bases each). Germline CDR1 and CDR2: SGHVS and FNYEAQ. This CDR3 comprises 13 residues. V dropped 4 bases and J dropped 5 bases, with 12 bases sitting between them. Written as DNA, the CDR3 is TGTGCCAGCAGCTCCCGGGGCGGCAACGAGCAGTACTTC. This gives the protein CASSSRGGNEQYF.

The gene calls are TRBV4-2 and TRBJ1-4; D perhaps matches TRBD1 (5 bases). Trimming left V 3 bases short and J 8 bases short, with 19 bases between. Germline CDR1 reads LGHNA; CDR2 reads YNFKEQ. The length of the CDR3 is 16 residues. The CDR3 loop is CASSHQNARGWEKLFF. CDR3 coding DNA: TGTGCCAGCAGCCACCAAAACGCGAGGGGATGGGAAAAACTGTTTTTT.

V is TRBV12-3 or TRBV12-4 and J is TRBJ1-1, with D perhaps matching TRBD1 (5 bases). V dropped 5 bases and J dropped 7 bases, with 11 bases sitting between them. There are 12 residues in the CDR3. DNA for the CDR3: TGTGCCAGCAGTCAGGGTTGGGGTGAAGCTTTCTTT. Its translation: CASSQGWGEAFF.

This clonotype occurred many times. The chain uses TRBV14 and TRBJ2-2, with 8 nucleotides matching TRBD1. Germline V gene lookup returns CDR1 SGHDN and CDR2 FVKESK. Trimming removed 3 bases from V and 4 bases from J; junction bases left unmatched: 10. There are 17 residues in the CDR3. Written as DNA, the CDR3 is TGTGCCAGCAGCCAGGACAGGGAAGGGGTTGCCACCGGGGAGCTGTTTTTT. This sequence encodes CASSQDREGVATGELFF.

This clonotype was counted between two and nine times. The rearrangement uses TRBV6-6 and TRBJ2-6, with 7 positions matching TRBD1. The CDR3 extends over 17 amino acids. V lost 6 bases, J lost 1 base, and 9 bases stayed unmatched. Germline V gives CDR1 MNHNY, CDR2 SVGAGI (reference sequence). The CDR3 DNA follows: TGTGCCAGCAGCACAGGGGCAGGGGTGTCTGGGGCCAACGTCCTGACTTTC. It encodes CASSTGAGVSGANVLTF.

This clonotype was counted a few times. CDR3 in DNA: TGCAGCGTCACAACAGGGTCTCACGAGCAGTACTTC. Translating it yields CSVTTGSHEQYF. The chain recombines TRBV29-1 with TRBJ2-7, with a weak D call TRBD1 (6 bases). There are 12 residues in the CDR3. Trimming took off 6 bases at V and 5 bases at J, with 14 bases between the two ends. Germline CDR1 SQVTM, CDR2 ANQGSEA.

The sample holds a few counts of this clonotype. The chain is built from TRBV27 and TRBJ1-2; 7 bases are a match to TRBD1. This CDR3 spans 16 amino acids. Trimming removed 2 bases from V and 5 bases from J; junction bases left unmatched: 11. From germline, CDR1 is MNHEY and CDR2 SMNVEV (reference sequence). The CDR3 reads CASSLTGAPDLYGYTF. DNA for the CDR3: TGTGCCAGCAGTTTAACAGGGGCCCCTGACCTTTATGGCTACACCTTC.

The chain's CDR3 is CASSQNRGWTF. CDR3 DNA: TGTGCCAGCAGCCAAAACAGGGGTTGGACCTTC. The rearrangement links TRBV28 to TRBJ1-2; 7 nucleotides line up with TRBD1. This CDR3 comprises 11 residues. The germline V gene encodes CDR1 MDHEN and CDR2 SYDVKM. J was trimmed by 14 bases and V by 6 bases; bases with no gene match: 9.

The chain combines TRBV2 with TRBJ1-4; no reliable D call. Per the germline V gene, CDR1 is SNHLY and CDR2 is FYNNEI. The CDR3 covers 13 residues. V lost 8 bases and J 4 bases, leaving 11 bases between the germline ends. CDR3 sequence: CASHLQYNEKLFF. The CDR3 DNA reads as TGTGCCAGCCATCTCCAGTATAATGAAAAACTGTTTTTT.

This clonotype has ten or more counts. The chain links TRBV5-5 to TRBJ1-1, with a weak D call TRBD1 (5 bases). The CDR3 is 17 amino acids. Germline V gene data show CDR1 as SGHKS and CDR2 as YYEKEE (reference sequence). The ends were cut back, 4 bases at V and 1 base at J, with 20 bases in the middle. The CDR3 sequence is CASSQPGRGAQNTEAFF. The CDR3 DNA sequence: TGTGCCAGCAGCCAACCCGGAAGAGGGGCCCAGAACACTGAAGCTTTCTTT.

The table lists this clonotype with a few counts. This chain uses TRBV20-1 with TRBJ2-3, with TRBD2 identical over 7 bases. The CDR3 covers 15 residues. Unmatched junction bases numbered 13, after V lost 4 bases and J lost 6 bases. The germline V gene has CDR1 DFQATT and CDR2 SNEGSKA (reference sequence). For the CDR3, the DNA is TGCAGTGCTAACGCTTGGCGGGGGTGGAGTGATACGCAGTATTTT. It yields the protein CSANAWRGWSDTQYF.

This clonotype was seen a few times. J is TRBJ2-1 and V is TRBV7-9; 9 bases are a match to TRBD2. Germline V gene lookup returns CDR1 SEHNR and CDR2 FQNEAQ (reference sequence). CDR3 length: 13 residues. V shed 5 bases and J 7 bases; nucleotides not matched to a gene: 3. In nucleotides, the CDR3 is TGTGCCAGCAGCCCCACTAGCGGGAATGAGCAGTTCTTC. This gives the protein CASSPTSGNEQFF.

This clonotype showed up many times. This rearrangement joins TRBV7-6 to TRBJ1-1; no firm D call. V was shortened by 5 bases and J by 6 bases, with 16 bases between the two germline ends. CDR3 length: 14 residues. Germline V lookup: CDR1 SGHVS, CDR2 FNYEAQ. This chain's CDR3 is CASSRADMISEAFF. The CDR3, as DNA: TGTGCCAGCAGCAGAGCAGACATGATATCTGAAGCTTTCTTT. The whole variable domain, filled in from reference TRBV7-6 and TRBJ1-1, reads GAGVSQSPRYKVTKRGQDVALRCDPISGHVSLYWYRQALGQGPEFLTYFNYEAQQDKSGLPNDRFSAERPEGSISTLTIQRTEQRDSAMYRCASSRADMISEAFFGQGTRLTVV.

This clonotype was counted at least ten times. The chain uses TRBV3-1 and TRBJ2-7; the D gene is possibly TRBD1 (6 bases). Trimming removed 4 bases at V and 3 bases at J, with 16 bases between. This CDR3 is built from 15 residues. Germline CDR1 LGHDT, CDR2 YNNKEL (reference sequence). CDR3 residues: CASSRFRDTDYEQYF. CDR3 nucleotides: TGTGCCAGCAGCCGTTTCCGGGACACAGACTACGAGCAGTACTTC.

This clonotype has at least ten counts. V is TRBV7-2 and J is TRBJ1-2; 7 positions agree with TRBD1. This CDR3 has 15 amino acids. Germline loops: CDR1 SGHTA, CDR2 FQGNSA. V was clipped by 5 bases and J by 4 bases; unmatched bases: 10. The CDR3 protein is CASSPSRDRVYGYTF. The CDR3 DNA reads TGTGCCAGCAGCCCTAGTAGAGACAGGGTCTATGGCTACACCTTC.

The sample holds a few counts of this clonotype. The chain joins TRBV5-1 to TRBJ2-1, with D possibly being TRBD1 (6 bases). V lost 0 bases and J 4 bases, leaving 8 bases between the germline ends. Germline V gene lookup returns CDR1 SGHRS and CDR2 YFSETQ. The CDR3 extends over 14 amino acids. The CDR3 reads CASSLDGTYNEQFF. CDR3 sequence (DNA): TGCGCCAGCAGCTTGGACGGGACATACAATGAGCAGTTCTTC.

Remarks on this clonotype: Relative to the germline gene, one junction end is altered; a read error may explain this. The V and J genes are TRBV2 and TRBJ2-3, with 8 bases lining up with TRBD2. The CDR3 spans 14 residues. Per the germline V gene, CDR1 is SNHLY and CDR2 is FYNNEI. The CDR3 bases are TGTGCCAGCAGAGAAGCGGGGGCTACAGATACGCAGTATTTT. Protein sequence: CASREAGATDTQYF.

This clonotype appeared a few times. This rearrangement joins TRBV28 to TRBJ2-7; D gene uncertain. CDR1 MDHEN and CDR2 SYDVKM come from the germline V gene. The V and J ends lost 6 bases and 3 bases respectively, with 9 bases between them. CDR3 length: 12 residues. The chain's CDR3 is CASSLGNYEQYF. The CDR3 coding sequence is TGTGCCAGCAGCTTGGGCAACTACGAGCAGTACTTC.

This clonotype was found a few times. The chain uses TRBV7-2 and TRBJ1-2; D is unresolved. This CDR3 comprises 17 residues. Per the germline V gene, CDR1 is SGHTA and CDR2 is FQGNSA. V was shortened by 5 bases and J by 5 bases, with 24 bases between the two germline ends. The CDR3 coding sequence is TGTGCCAGCAGCCAAATGTCCCCCGCCACTAGGAATTATGGCTACACCTTC. It yields the protein CASSQMSPATRNYGYTF.

The sample holds many counts of this clonotype. This chain connects TRBV28 to TRBJ1-5, with 7 bases fitting TRBD1. V was clipped by 6 bases and J by 4 bases; unmatched bases: 9. This CDR3 is 15 amino acids long. Germline CDR1 reads MDHEN; CDR2 reads SYDVKM. As DNA, the CDR3 is TGTGCCAGCAGGGCCCAGACAGGGTGGAATCAGCCCCAGCATTTT. Its translation: CASRAQTGWNQPQHF.

The rearrangement uses TRBV11-2 and TRBJ2-5, with 9 bases that match TRBD1. This CDR3 is built from 18 residues. CDR1 and CDR2 from the germline V gene are SGHAT and FQNNGV. V shed 1 base, J shed 1 base, and the junction held 10 bases outside the gene matches. The CDR3 DNA reads as TGTGCCAGCAGCTTAGGCAACTCCGGGACAGGGATCCAAGAGACCCAGTACTTC. It codes for CASSLGNSGTGIQETQYF.

With regard to this clonotype: At one end the junction does not follow the germline gene, possibly because of a read error. The rearrangement links TRBV11-2 to TRBJ2-1; 7 positions match TRBD2. Germline CDR1 and CDR2: SGHAT and FQNNGV. CDR3 length equals 17 residues. CDR3 region: CAISLRQAGFSYNEQFF. CDR3 in DNA: TGTGCCATCAGCTTACGACAAGCGGGATTCTCCTACAATGAGCAGTTCTTC.

This clonotype was counted many times. The chain employs TRBV20-1 and TRBJ1-1, with no clear D. This CDR3 is built from 13 residues. V was trimmed by 1 base and J by 1 base, leaving 7 bases between them. Germline CDR1 reads DFQATT; CDR2 reads SNEGSKA (reference sequence). In nucleotides, the CDR3 is TGCAGTGCTAGAGTCCTGCCGAACACTGAAGCTTTCTTT. Protein product: CSARVLPNTEAFF.

Only one count was recorded for this clonotype. A much bigger clone sits one base away, suggesting this may be a read error. J is TRBJ1-2 and V is TRBV3-1, with 7 positions matching TRBD1. The CDR3 contains 14 residues. V gave up 5 bases and J gave up 7 bases; unmatched junction bases: 10. Germline assignment: CDR1 LGHDT and CDR2 YNNKEL (reference sequence). CDR3 in amino acids: CASSSNHGDSGYTF. The CDR3 DNA sequence: TGTGCCAGCAGCTCCAACCATGGGGACAGTGGCTACACCTTC.

This clonotype has only a few counts. This chain joins TRBV29-1 and TRBJ1-2; D call uncertain. The CDR3 has 15 residues. V was cut by 0 bases and J by 4 bases, with 15 bases left in between. Germline CDR1 SQVTM, CDR2 ANQGSEA. The CDR3 protein is CSVEDGGPTLYGYTF. CDR3 in DNA: TGCAGCGTTGAAGACGGAGGGCCAACCCTCTATGGCTACACCTTC.